Given below is one T cell receptor beta chain in context. Its antigen is not known. The data were taken from a study of T cell responses to AZD1222 COVID-19 vaccine. Across the whole study: Investigators merged groups given second doses at roughly 4 or roughly 12 weeks.

This CDR3 has 17 residues. J was trimmed by 0 bases and V by 0 bases; bases with no gene match: 7. Per germline, CDR1 SGDLS and CDR2 YYNGEE. The study, taken as a whole, reports: Donors, mostly white British, included more females; clonal diversity was possibly underestimated. It was only after the peak T cell response that any repertoires were sampled. Among spike-specific TCRs, nearly half reportedly target unmutated variant regions.

Using immunoSEQ multiplex PCR, the repertoire was profiled, and TCRdb retains in-frame clones only, with some absent. The table includes around 72,000 clones, roughly four fifths detected once. The sample consisted of peripheral blood, taken on day 0 of AZD1222 vaccination. The genes are TRBV9 and TRBJ2-3; TRBD1 matches at 7 bases. This sequence originates from an adult in good health. CDR3 nucleotides: TGTGCCAGCAGCGTAGAGGGACAGCCTCTTAGCACAGATACGCAGTATTTT. Translating gives CASSVEGQPLSTDTQYF. The whole variable domain, remainder taken from reference TRBV9 and TRBJ2-3, is DSGVTQTPKHLITATGQRVTLRCSPRSGDLSVYWYQQSLDQGLQFLIQYYNGEERAKGNILERFSAQQFPDLHSELNLSSLELGDSALYFCASSVEGQPLSTDTQYFGPGTRLTVL.